The clone carrying this TCR beta chain was detected a few times. Its antigen is not known. The CDR3 length is 15 residues. Trimming left V 4 bases short and J 4 bases short, with 14 bases between. Scientists amplified the TCR beta CDR3 regions from RNA transcripts. HTBI-primed RT-PCR formed the first round, and a multiplex PCR formed the second. TCRdb fed the multiplex PCR reads into MiXCR, producing one record per CDR3 protein. Here the sample spans around 1.1 million distinct CDR3 sequences, less than 45% being singletons. The data are from a study of Graves' ophthalmopathy and Graves' hyperthyroidism. For the study at large: Stable hyperthyroid donors showed no ophthalmopathy during 18 months follow-up.

Study-level points and caveats: Sensitivity of roughly 64% and specificity of roughly 78% were achieved by the model that predicted ophthalmopathy progression. Distinction of ophthalmopathy from stable hyperthyroidism by a 13-signature model reached 85% to 90% sensitivity and roughly 78% specificity.

The sequencing sample was made of peripheral blood or thyroid tissue (not recorded which). The chain employs TRBV12-3 or TRBV12-4 and TRBJ1-5, with TRBD1 as a possible D gene (5 bases). This TCR was recovered from an adult man with Graves' hyperthyroidism. Here the CDR3 DNA reads TGTGCCAGCAGTTACAAAGGGGCAGGTAATCAGCCCCAGCATTTT. This sequence encodes CASSYKGAGNQPQHF.